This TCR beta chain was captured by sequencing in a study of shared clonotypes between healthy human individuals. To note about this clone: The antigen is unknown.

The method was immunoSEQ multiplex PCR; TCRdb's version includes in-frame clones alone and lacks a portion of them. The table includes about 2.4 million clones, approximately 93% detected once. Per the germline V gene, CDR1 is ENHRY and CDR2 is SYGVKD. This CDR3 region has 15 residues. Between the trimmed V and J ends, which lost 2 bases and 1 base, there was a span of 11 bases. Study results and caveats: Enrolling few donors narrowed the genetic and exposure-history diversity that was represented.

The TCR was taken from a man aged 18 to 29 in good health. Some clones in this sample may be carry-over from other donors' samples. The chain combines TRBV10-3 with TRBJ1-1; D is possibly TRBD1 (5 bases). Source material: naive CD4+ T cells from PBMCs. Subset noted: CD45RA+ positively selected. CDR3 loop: CAISERGPRNTEAFF. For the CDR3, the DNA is TGTGCCATCAGTGAGCGGGGCCCGCGGAACACTGAAGCTTTCTTT.